The 9 T cell receptor beta chains presented below share a single source sample, sequenced in a study of blood T cells in healthy people across ages. A sample-barcoded 5' primer and a J-beta primer mix were used in a second PCR of roughly 7 to 12 cycles. TCRdb independently ran MiXCR on the 5' RACE reads; one entry per CDR3 protein. The sample has some 800,000 distinct CDR3 sequences; around 25% are singletons. The same specimen was also included in a second study, on T cells of mothers and their children.

What was sequenced was blood. Receptor source: a boy under 18 in good health.

This chain joins TRBV7-2 and TRBJ1-6, with D unclear. This CDR3 region has 13 residues. CDR1 is SGHTA and CDR2 is FQGNSA in the germline V gene. The V end lost 8 bases, the J end lost 7 bases, and 12 bases lay between the germline ends. The CDR3 reads CASAGFNNSPLHF. The CDR3, as DNA: TGTGCCAGCGCGGGCTTTAACAATTCACCCCTCCACTTT.

This clonotype was seen a handful of times. The V and J genes are TRBV5-5 and TRBJ2-1, with 12 bases identical to TRBD1. The CDR3 sequence is 20 residues long. Trimming cost V 4 bases and J 1 base; bases outside gene matches: 15. CDR1 is SGHKS, CDR2 YYEKEE, per germline (reference sequence). The CDR3 bases are TGTGCCAGCAGCCATCGAGGGCGGGACAGGGGGCTCGGATCCTACAATGAGCAGTTCTTC. It encodes CASSHRGRDRGLGSYNEQFF.

This clonotype has more than one count but fewer than ten. The V and J genes are TRBV15 and TRBJ2-7; weak D call: TRBD2 (6 bases). This CDR3 has 14 residues. V gave up 8 bases and J gave up 1 base, with 15 bases separating them. Germline-derived CDR1 and CDR2 are LNHNV and YYDKDF (reference sequence). In DNA, the CDR3 is TGTGCCACCCAAAACACGGGGGAATCCTACGAGCAGTACTTC. Translation: CATQNTGESYEQYF.

The genes are TRBV19 and TRBJ2-5, with D tentatively TRBD2 (5 bases). The J call may not be correct, given that the DNA end is closer to TRBJ2-7. Germline V gene data show CDR1 as LNHDA and CDR2 as SQIVND (reference sequence). The CDR3 runs to 13 residues. The CDR3 DNA sequence: TGTGCCAGTCTCGGACTGACCTCCTACGAGCAGTACTTC. It is translated as CASLGLTSYEQYF.

The gene calls are TRBV7-9 and TRBJ2-5; TRBD2 aligns across 13 bases. The J call could be wrong; TRBJ2-1 is a better fit for the DNA end. CDR3 size: 16 residues. In germline, CDR1 is SEHNR, CDR2 FQNEAQ (reference sequence). CDR3 DNA sequence: TGTGCCAGCAGCCCAAGGACTAGCGGGAGTGTAGGTGAGCAGTTCTTC. This translates into CASSPRTSGSVGEQFF.

The chain has TRBV12-3 or TRBV12-4 and TRBJ1-2, with D perhaps TRBD1 (5 bases). The V and J ends lost 2 bases and 0 bases respectively, with 10 bases between them. The CDR3 loop spans 15 amino acids. CDR3: CASSLWGSSNYGYTF. The CDR3, as DNA: TGTGCCAGCAGTTTATGGGGCAGTTCTAACTATGGCTACACCTTC.

V usage is TRBV12-3 or TRBV12-4 and J usage is TRBJ2-7; perhaps TRBD2 as D (5 bases). The J call may be in error: the DNA end matches TRBJ2-1 better. This CDR3 is 12 amino acids long. Here the CDR3 reads CASLTGSNEQFF. CDR3 in DNA: TGTGCCAGCCTCACGGGGAGCAATGAGCAGTTCTTC.

This chain connects TRBV12-3 or TRBV12-4 to TRBJ2-7, with TRBD1 matching over 9 bases. The CDR3 extends over 14 amino acids. The ends lost 8 bases at V and 3 bases at J; junction bases unmatched: 8. In nucleotides, the CDR3 is TGTGCCAGCTCACTACAGGGGGCTATCTACGAGCAGTACTTC. It yields the protein CASSLQGAIYEQYF.

V and J are TRBV5-1 and TRBJ2-3; D is perhaps TRBD2 (5 bases). V dropped 0 bases and J dropped 2 bases, with 19 bases sitting between them. The CDR3 covers 18 residues. Germline loops: CDR1 SGHRS, CDR2 YFSETQ. CDR3 DNA sequence: TGCGCCAGCAGCTTGGGGCATATAGCGTCCCACTCCACAGATACGCAGTATTTT. It yields the protein CASSLGHIASHSTDTQYF.